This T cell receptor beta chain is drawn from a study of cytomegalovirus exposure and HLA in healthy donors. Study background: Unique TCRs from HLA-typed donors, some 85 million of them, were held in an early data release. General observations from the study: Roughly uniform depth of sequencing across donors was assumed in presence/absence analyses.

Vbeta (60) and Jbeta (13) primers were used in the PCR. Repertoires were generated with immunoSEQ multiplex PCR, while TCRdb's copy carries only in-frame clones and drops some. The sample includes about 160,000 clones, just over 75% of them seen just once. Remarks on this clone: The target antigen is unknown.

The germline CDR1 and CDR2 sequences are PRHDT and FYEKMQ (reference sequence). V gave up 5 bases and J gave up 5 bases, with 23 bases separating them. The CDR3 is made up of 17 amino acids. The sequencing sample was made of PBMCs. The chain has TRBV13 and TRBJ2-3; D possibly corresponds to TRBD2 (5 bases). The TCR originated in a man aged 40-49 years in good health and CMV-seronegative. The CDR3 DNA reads TGTGCCAGCAGCCGGATAGTGGGAGCGGTCGAGAGAGATACGCAGTATTTT. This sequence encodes CASSRIVGAVERDTQYF.